This passage covers 2 T cell receptor beta chains from one sample sequenced in a study of tumor and adjacent non-tumor tissue in lung cancer. No cell sorting was done before RNA was extracted from the tissue. A modified ARM-PCR protocol with three rounds of nested PCR amplified TCRbeta. TCRdb analysed the multiplex PCR reads with MiXCR anew, one entry per CDR3 protein. The sample records some 99,000 distinct CDR3 sequences, roughly 75% being singletons. Sequencing input: lung tumor tissue. Receptor source: a woman aged 55 to 70 with non-small cell lung cancer.

This rearrangement joins TRBV4-2 to TRBJ2-1; 7 positions agree with TRBD2. The germline gives CDR1 LGHNA, CDR2 YNFKEQ. The ends lost 3 bases at V and 7 bases at J; junction bases unmatched: 15. The CDR3 length is 17 residues. The CDR3 loop is CASSQANTSERMNEQFF. The CDR3 coding sequence is TGTGCCAGCAGCCAGGCAAACACTAGCGAGAGGATGAATGAGCAGTTCTTC.

A remark on this clonotype: A much larger clone differs by one base, so this may be a read error. The chain carries TRBV20-1 and TRBJ1-4; TRBD1 matches at 9 bases. The germline CDR1 and CDR2 sequences are DFQATT and SNEGSKA (reference sequence). This CDR3 is built from 15 residues. In nucleotides, the CDR3 is TGCAGTGCTGCCCGACAGGGGGTAGTACGGGAAAGACTGTTTTTT. This translates into CSAARQGVVRERLFF.